A single sample gave rise to the 18 T cell receptor beta chains below, sequenced in a study of T cell responses to AZD1222 COVID-19 vaccine. Sequencing was performed with immunoSEQ multiplex PCR; in TCRdb, only in-frame clones are kept and a portion is missing. The top ten hold 9.5% to 11% of the sample, which has 30,000 to 35,000 clones, 85% to 90% seen once. The sequencing here drew on peripheral blood, taken 28 days after the second AZD1222 dose. Every receptor here comes from an adult who received the AZD1222 COVID-19 vaccine.

The chain is built from TRBV27 and TRBJ2-5, with TRBD1 matching over 7 bases. CDR1 is MNHEY and CDR2 is SMNVEV in the germline V gene (reference sequence). This CDR3 has 15 residues. J gave up 3 bases and V 2 bases, and 6 bases lay outside the gene matches. CDR3 bases: TGTGCCAGCAGTTTAATAGGGACAGCTAAAGAGACCCAGTACTTC. It specifies CASSLIGTAKETQYF.

CDR3 in DNA: TGTGCCACCAGTGACCGCGGACAGGAGGGCTATGGCTACACCTTC. Its translation is CATSDRGQEGYGYTF. V usage is TRBV24-1 and J usage is TRBJ1-2; 7 bases are shared with TRBD1. Looked up from germline, CDR1 is KGHDR and CDR2 is SFDVKD. The CDR3 contains 15 residues. Losses at the gene ends were 4 bases for V and 4 bases for J; bases not matched to a gene: 8.

The chain has TRBV9 and TRBJ2-3; 7 bases are a match to TRBD1. Germline V gene sequence: CDR1 SGDLS, CDR2 YYNGEE. J was trimmed by 3 bases and V by 0 bases; bases with no gene match: 7. CDR3 length: 16 amino acids. CDR3 nucleotide sequence: TGTGCCAGCAGCGTAGCGGGACAGCATCTGACAGATACGCAGTATTTT. Amino acid sequence: CASSVAGQHLTDTQYF.

The genes are TRBV29-1 and TRBJ2-7; the D is unclear. There are 11 residues in the CDR3. Deletions cut 1 base from V and 0 bases from J, with 1 base between. Germline V gene lookup returns CDR1 SQVTM and CDR2 ANQGSEA. CDR3 region: CSVEVSYEQYF. CDR3 DNA sequence: TGCAGCGTTGAAGTCTCCTACGAGCAGTACTTC.

The chain combines TRBV14 with TRBJ1-1; the D is unclear. V was clipped by 0 bases and J by 3 bases, with 8 bases between them. In germline, CDR1 is SGHDN, CDR2 FVKESK. The CDR3 has 14 amino acids. The CDR3 sequence is CASSQEGGYTEAFF. The CDR3 DNA reads as TGTGCCAGCAGCCAAGAAGGAGGGTACACTGAAGCTTTCTTT.

The chain combines TRBV5-1 with TRBJ2-3, with D perhaps matching TRBD1 or TRBD2 (5 bases each). CDR1 and CDR2 (germline): SGHRS, YFSETQ. The CDR3 runs to 15 residues. V lost 4 bases and J 6 bases, leaving 18 bases between the germline ends. In DNA form, the CDR3 reads TGCGCCAGCAGCGGACGGGGCCCACACGGTGATACGCAGTATTTT. Its translation is CASSGRGPHGDTQYF.

The rearrangement links TRBV10-2 to TRBJ2-7; D perhaps matches TRBD1 (5 bases). The ends were cut back, 7 bases at V and 1 base at J, with 14 bases in the middle. Germline loops: CDR1 WSHSY, CDR2 SAAADI. The CDR3 runs 14 residues. The CDR3 nucleotides read TGCGCCAGCACCCACTCAGGGCAATCCTACGAGCAGTACTTC. Amino acid sequence: CASTHSGQSYEQYF.

V is TRBV18 and J is TRBJ1-1; the D is unclear. CDR3 length equals 14 residues. Trimming left V 0 bases short and J 1 base short, with 6 bases between. CDR1 and CDR2 (germline): KGHSH, LQKENI. The CDR3 sequence is CASSPPAGNTEAFF. CDR3 nucleotides: TGTGCCAGCTCACCACCGGCTGGGAACACTGAAGCTTTCTTT.

The chain couples TRBV19 to TRBJ1-1; D gene ambiguous. CDR1 is LNHDA and CDR2 is SQIVND in the germline V gene (reference sequence). V dropped 7 bases and J dropped 8 bases, with 11 bases sitting between them. The CDR3 runs 11 residues. CDR3: CASTHRSEAFF. Written as DNA, the CDR3 is TGTGCCAGTACCCATCGGTCGGAAGCTTTCTTT.

This chain connects TRBV5-1 to TRBJ2-1; no clear D. V was trimmed by 1 base and J by 0 bases, leaving 8 bases between them. Germline V gene sequence: CDR1 SGHRS, CDR2 YFSETQ. This CDR3 is 15 amino acids long. The CDR3 DNA sequence: TGCGCCAGCAGCTTGTGGCGGAGCTCCTACAATGAGCAGTTCTTC. It specifies CASSLWRSSYNEQFF. Complete variable domain (other parts from reference TRBV5-1 and TRBJ2-1): KAGVTQTPRYLIKTRGQQVTLSCSPISGHRSVSWYQQTPGQGLQFLFEYFSETQRNKGNFPGRFSGRQFSNSRSEMNVSTLELGDSALYLCASSLWRSSYNEQFFGPGTRLTVL.

The chain couples TRBV2 to TRBJ2-4; 8 bases map to TRBD1. CDR1 is SNHLY, CDR2 FYNNEI, per germline. J lost 4 bases, V lost 5 bases, and 4 bases had no gene match. The CDR3 runs 14 residues. CDR3 sequence reads: CASSYGTGKNIQYF. The CDR3 coding sequence is TGTGCCAGCAGTTATGGGACAGGTAAAAACATTCAGTACTTC.

This clone was found a few times. This chain uses TRBV12-5 with TRBJ2-1; TRBD2 is a possible D gene (6 bases). V was cut by 11 bases and J by 4 bases, with 12 bases left in between. CDR1 is LGHNT and CDR2 is FRNRAP in the germline V gene. The CDR3 spans 12 residues. The CDR3 loop is CAWGTAYNEQFF. The CDR3 nucleotides read TGTGCTTGGGGGACTGCATACAATGAGCAGTTCTTC.

The CDR3 nucleotides are TGTGCCTGGAGGGCCAGGGACAGGGGGATCAATCAGCCCCAGCATTTT. Translated, it gives CAWRARDRGINQPQHF. V and J are TRBV30 and TRBJ1-5; 11 bases map to TRBD1. The CDR3 covers 16 residues. From germline, CDR1 is GTSNPN and CDR2 SVGIG (reference sequence). V shed 3 bases and J 3 bases; nucleotides not matched to a gene: 7.

This clone was found a few times. Written as DNA, the CDR3 is TGTGCCAGCAGTGCTCTAGCGGACAACACCGGGGAGCTGTTTTTT. Its translation: CASSALADNTGELFF. J is TRBJ2-2 and V is TRBV6-4, with TRBD2 identical over 7 bases. Per germline, CDR1 MRHNA and CDR2 SNTAGT. CDR3 size: 15 residues. Trimming at V came to 4 bases and at J to 2 bases, leaving 4 bases not matched to a gene.

This clone was counted between two and nine times. The chain uses TRBV6-5 and TRBJ1-5, with D tentatively TRBD1 (6 bases). CDR1 is MNHEY, CDR2 SVGAGI, per germline. CDR3 length equals 13 residues. Between the trimmed V and J ends, which lost 6 bases and 3 bases, there was a span of 9 bases. The DNA of the CDR3 is TGTGCCAGCAGGGACAGCTTCAATCAGCCCCAGCATTTT. Translated, it gives CASRDSFNQPQHF.

The J gene is TRBJ1-1, the V gene TRBV6-4; D not certain. Germline CDR1 is MRHNA and CDR2 is SNTAGT. Between the trimmed V and J ends, which lost 6 bases and 4 bases, there was a span of 12 bases. This CDR3 is built from 13 residues. The CDR3 here is CASSSEGGTEAFF. In nucleotides, the CDR3 is TGTGCCAGCAGCTCGGAGGGTGGCACTGAAGCTTTCTTT.

The rearrangement links TRBV19 to TRBJ1-6; TRBD1 matches 7 bases. This CDR3 is built from 16 residues. V gave up 4 bases and J gave up 6 bases; unmatched junction bases: 9. In germline, CDR1 is LNHDA, CDR2 SQIVND (reference sequence). This CDR3 is CASSTPRRGINSPLHF. DNA for the CDR3: TGTGCCAGTAGTACCCCGCGCAGGGGGATTAATTCACCCCTCCACTTT. Variable domain in full (rest from reference TRBV19 and TRBJ1-6): DGGITQSPKYLFRKEGQNVTLSCEQNLNHDAMYWYRQDPGQGLRLIYYSQIVNDFQKGDIAEGYSVSREKKESFPLTVTSAQKNPTAFYLCASSTPRRGINSPLHFGNGTRLTVT.

The chain joins TRBV3-1 (or the pseudogene TRBV3-2) to TRBJ1-1; no definite D call. The germline V and J ends were trimmed by 1 base and 8 bases, with 11 bases remaining between them. This CDR3 has 13 amino acids. The germline gives CDR1 LGHDT, CDR2 YNNKEL (reference sequence). CDR3 nucleotide sequence: TGTGCCAGCAGCCAAGTCGTCCGGGCCGAAGCTTTCTTT. This sequence encodes CASSQVVRAEAFF.